The source of this T cell receptor beta chain is a study of Ad26.COV2.S vaccination and SARS-CoV-2 variants. As for the study in general: In the study, Ad26.COV2.S was injected intramuscularly once, or twice 56 days apart.

Measured with immunoSEQ multiplex PCR; TCRdb has only the in-frame clones, and not every one. The sample gives about 400,000 clones, approximately 91% of which show up once; approximately 1.9% is in the top ten. Germline V CDR1 and CDR2: SGHRS, YFSETQ. The junction had 5 bases not matched to a gene; V was cut back by 7 bases and J by 7 bases. This CDR3 is built from 11 residues. The sample's treatment: about 20 received Ad26.COV2.S at low or high dose, single or two shots; a few received placebo; per-sample allocation not given. Material that was analyzed had been drawn on day 63 after the first vaccine or placebo injection.

The receptor was isolated from a person between 18 and 65 years old who received the Ad26.COV2.S COVID-19 vaccine or a placebo. This specimen was peripheral blood, taken in a trial of Ad26.COV2.S vaccine versus placebo. The chain carries TRBV5-1 and TRBJ2-7, with 7 positions matching TRBD2. For the CDR3, the DNA is TGCGCCAGCCACAATAGCGGGGAGCAGTACTTC. Its translation: CASHNSGEQYF. The full variable domain, its missing parts supplied by reference TRBV5-1 and TRBJ2-7, is KAGVTQTPRYLIKTRGQQVTLSCSPISGHRSVSWYQQTPGQGLQFLFEYFSETQRNKGNFPGRFSGRQFSNSRSEMNVSTLELGDSALYLCASHNSGEQYFGPGTRLTVT.